This TCR beta chain came from a study of control samples from healthy donors and cancer patients. Repertoires were generated with immunoSEQ multiplex PCR, while TCRdb's copy carries only in-frame clones and drops some. The table lists roughly 50,000 clones, 94% of them singletons. Deletions cut 0 bases from V and 3 bases from J, with 10 bases between. CDR1 and CDR2 (germline): SGHRS, YFSETQ. The CDR3 extends over 16 amino acids. The chain combines TRBV5-1 with TRBJ2-6; D is ambiguous. This sequence originates from a man aged 25-40 years in good health. The specimen was blood. The CDR3 region is CASSLDQVRGANVLTF. The CDR3 nucleotides read TGCGCCAGCAGCTTGGACCAAGTGCGTGGGGCCAACGTCCTGACTTTC.